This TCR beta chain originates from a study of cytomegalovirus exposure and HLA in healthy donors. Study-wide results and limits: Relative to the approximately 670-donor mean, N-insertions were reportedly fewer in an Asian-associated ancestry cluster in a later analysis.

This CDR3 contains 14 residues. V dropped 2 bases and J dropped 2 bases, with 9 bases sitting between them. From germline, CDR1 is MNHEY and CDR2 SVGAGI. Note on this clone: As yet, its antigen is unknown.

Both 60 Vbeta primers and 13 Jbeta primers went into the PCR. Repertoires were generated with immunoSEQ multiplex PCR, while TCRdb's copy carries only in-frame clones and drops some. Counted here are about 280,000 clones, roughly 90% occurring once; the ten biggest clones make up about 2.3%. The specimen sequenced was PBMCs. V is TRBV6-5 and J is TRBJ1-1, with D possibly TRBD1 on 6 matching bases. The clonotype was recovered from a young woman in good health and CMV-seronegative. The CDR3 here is CASSYTQGNTEAFF. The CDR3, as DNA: TGTGCCAGCAGTTACACACAGGGAAACACTGAAGCTTTCTTT.